The next 7 T cell receptor beta chains were all read from a single sample in a study of blood T cell repertoires in COVID-19. The table came from immunoSEQ multiplex PCR; TCRdb's copy has only in-frame clones and leaves some out. The table lists about 210,000 clones, roughly 90% of them singletons. Sequencing was done on a sample of peripheral blood. These receptors originate from a woman aged 40-49 years with acute or convalescent COVID-19.

V gene TRBV2 combines with J gene TRBJ1-2; TRBD1 might be the D (5 bases). Germline V gives CDR1 SNHLY, CDR2 FYNNEI. V lost 5 bases, J lost 8 bases, and 9 bases lay in between. The CDR3 consists of 11 residues. The CDR3 DNA sequence: TGTGCCAGCAGTAATGGGGCAGGCTACACCTTC. Translation: CASSNGAGYTF.

This chain joins TRBV11-2 and TRBJ2-3, with 14 positions matching TRBD2. The CDR3 is 16 amino acids. Germline assignment: CDR1 SGHAT and CDR2 FQNNGV. The V segment lost 5 bases and the J segment 0 bases; nucleotides outside the gene matches: 1. CDR3 loop: CASSRLAGGSTDTQYF. The CDR3 DNA is TGTGCCAGCAGCCGACTAGCGGGGGGGAGCACAGATACGCAGTATTTT. The complete variable domain, with remaining parts taken from reference TRBV11-2 and TRBJ2-3, reads EAGVAQSPRYKIIEKRQSVAFWCNPISGHATLYWYQQILGQGPKLLIQFQNNGVVDDSQLPKDRFSAERLKGVDSTLKIQPAKLEDSAVYLCASSRLAGGSTDTQYFGPGTRLTVL.

The chain carries TRBV28 and TRBJ1-2, with 7 bases that match TRBD1. J was trimmed by 7 bases and V by 3 bases; bases with no gene match: 8. The CDR3 has 14 residues. Germline V gene data show CDR1 as MDHEN and CDR2 as SYDVKM. The CDR3 DNA reads as TGTGCCAGCAGTTTCAAGGGGGCTTATGGTGGCTACACCTTC. This codes for CASSFKGAYGGYTF.

The rearrangement joins TRBV4-1 to TRBJ1-1, with D perhaps TRBD1 (6 bases). Trimming took 7 bases from V and 2 from J, leaving 20 bases between them. The CDR3 length is 16 residues. Germline V CDR1 and CDR2: MGHRA, YSYEKL. The CDR3 reads CASTVRHGQINTEAFF. The CDR3 region has the DNA TGCGCCAGCACCGTACGCCACGGACAGATAAACACTGAAGCTTTCTTT.

The CDR3 bases are TGTGCCAGCAGTGAGACAGGGGCCGGGGCCAACGTCCTGACTTTC. It translates to CASSETGAGANVLTF. This chain connects TRBV6-1 to TRBJ2-6; 8 positions agree with TRBD1. Looked up from germline, CDR1 is MNHNS and CDR2 is SASEGT. The V gene end was trimmed by 3 bases and the J gene end by 4 bases; junction bases not matched to a gene: 2. The CDR3 spans 15 residues.

The chain joins TRBV12-5 to TRBJ2-3, with D possibly TRBD1 on 5 matching bases. This CDR3 region has 16 residues. The germline V gene has CDR1 LGHNT and CDR2 FRNRAP. V was clipped by 0 bases and J by 3 bases, with 13 bases between them. The CDR3 coding sequence is TGTGCTAGTGGTTTGGTTAGGGGTTTCGCGACAGATACGCAGTATTTT. As protein: CASGLVRGFATDTQYF.

V is TRBV5-1 and J is TRBJ1-1, with 8 bases that match TRBD1. The germline CDR1 and CDR2 sequences are SGHRS and YFSETQ. Losses at the gene ends were 2 bases for V and 4 bases for J; bases not matched to a gene: 7. This CDR3 has 15 amino acids. The CDR3 region is CASSFTRGPGTEAFF. The CDR3 bases are TGCGCCAGCAGCTTTACCAGGGGGCCGGGCACTGAAGCTTTCTTT.